This TCR beta chain was captured by sequencing in a study of vaccination effects on CD4 cells after COVID-19 (dated by TCRdb to the early 2020s). In the study overall: The ViraFEST assay stimulated PBMC with viral peptide pools and then used TCR sequencing to identify antigen-specific CD4+ T cell clonotypes by expansion. Across the study, the median time from the second dose to post-vaccine sampling was 72 days (range 14 to 241). Altogether, 10 COVID-19 convalescent patients and several SARS-CoV-2-naive healthy vaccine recipients made up the full study. SARS-CoV-2 spike-specific CD4+ TCR repertoires were compared before and after mRNA vaccination in COVID-19 convalescent patients and in infection-naive vaccine recipients. About 2 million PBMC per well were cultured in IMDM with approximately 5% human AB serum, 10 IU/ml IL-2 and gentamicin, plus 10 ug/ml peptides. Cultures from other donors in the study were sequenced using the Oncomine TCR Beta short-read assay on an Illumina iSeq 100. General conclusions and limits of the study: Only a small number of convalescent patients were included, and no early post-infection timepoints were available, which limited the study. Both infection-induced and vaccine-induced clones contracted markedly at late post-vaccination timepoints, which is consistent with waning T cell responses. In healthy vaccine recipients, vaccine-induced clones were almost all SARS-CoV-2 mono-reactive, with only 1 of 255 cross-reactive with common cold coronaviruses.

After around eleven days of culture, CD4+ T cells were isolated with the EasySep CD4+ T cell isolation kit. Each participant received two doses of an mRNA SARS-CoV-2 vaccine, either BNT162b2 or mRNA-1273. Negative nucleocapsid antibody results before and after vaccination confirmed that the healthy vaccine recipients had no prior SARS-CoV-2 infection. Half of the culture medium was replaced with fresh IL-2-containing medium on days 3 and 7. Each peptide stimulation condition was cultured in triplicate wells unless otherwise noted. PBMC were separated from whole blood using Ficoll-Paque Plus gradient centrifugation and were then either cryopreserved at -140C or used fresh. The QIAamp micro DNA kit was used to extract genomic DNA from the cultured CD4+ T cells. Receptors were amplified or captured by the immunoSEQ multiplex PCR assay. DNA from the cultured and isolated CD4+ T cells underwent TCR beta CDR3 sequencing. Under the source paper's analysis protocol: The analysis removed non-productive TCR sequences, trimmed reads to the CDR3 region, and retained only CDR3s that were 7 or more amino acids long. Antigen-specific clonotypes were identified using the MANAFEST web app by comparison of expansion in peptide wells against reference cultures. To count as positive, a clone had to show expansion at FDR<0.05 compared with the reference and with all other wells, an odds ratio above 5, and a frequency above 0.1% in two replicate wells. Cross-reactive clonotypes were defined as significantly expanded in SARS-CoV-2 spike wells and in at least one common cold coronavirus spike condition. Using the stringdist R package, CDR3 similarity was measured by Levenshtein distance, and unrooted trees were constructed with ape in R 3.6.1. In its TCRdb copy, this immuneACCESS table keeps in-frame sequences only and misses some clones. Where compared with another copy, unresolved V genes explain less than half of these, and the others have no known cause. V, J and clone size reflect that table, while D and trimming were determined from the DNA. Present in this sample are about 40,000 clones, around 73% of which were seen just once. The ten most abundant clones make up 6% to 8.5% of the sample.

From the cysteine up to the phenylalanine, the CDR3 has a length of 13 residues. Here the CDR3 DNA is all that survives: 39 bases in frame from base 1. The germline V gene supplies CDR1 MRHNA and CDR2 SNTAGT. Deletion took 2 bases off V and 7 bases off J, with a span of 11 bases between the germline ends. This clone was recorded once. Its specific antigen is unknown. Within one base of it there is no much larger clone, and no base qualities were kept. This TCR was sampled from a human donor who received a COVID-19 vaccine. The rearranged segments are TRBV6-4 and TRBJ1-2, with the D gene too uncertain to name. The sequencing used CD4+ T cells from PBMCs cultured without peptide, collected after COVID-19 vaccination. The CDR3 corresponds to CASSDAFRLGYTF. The sequenced DNA is TGTGCCAGCAGTGACGCCTTCAGGCTTGGCTACACCTTC.